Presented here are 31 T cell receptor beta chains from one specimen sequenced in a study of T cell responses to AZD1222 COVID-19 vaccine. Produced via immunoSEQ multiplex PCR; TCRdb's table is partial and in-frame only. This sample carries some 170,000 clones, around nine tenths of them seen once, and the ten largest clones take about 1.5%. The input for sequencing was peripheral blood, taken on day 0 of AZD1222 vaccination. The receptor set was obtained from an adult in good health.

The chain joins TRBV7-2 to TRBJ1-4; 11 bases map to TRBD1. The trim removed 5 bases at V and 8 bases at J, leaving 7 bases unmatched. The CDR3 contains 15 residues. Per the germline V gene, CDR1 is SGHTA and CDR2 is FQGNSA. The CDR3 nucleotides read TGTGCCAGCAGCCTGGACAGGGGGCGGGGAGAAAAACTGTTTTTT. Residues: CASSLDRGRGEKLFF.

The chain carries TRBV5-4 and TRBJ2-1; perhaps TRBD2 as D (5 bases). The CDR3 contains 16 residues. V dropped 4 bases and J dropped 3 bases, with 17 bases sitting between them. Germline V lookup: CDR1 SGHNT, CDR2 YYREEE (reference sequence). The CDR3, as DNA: TGTGCCAGCAGCCCACCGGGGATAGCTAGCTACAATGAGCAGTTCTTC. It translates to CASSPPGIASYNEQFF.

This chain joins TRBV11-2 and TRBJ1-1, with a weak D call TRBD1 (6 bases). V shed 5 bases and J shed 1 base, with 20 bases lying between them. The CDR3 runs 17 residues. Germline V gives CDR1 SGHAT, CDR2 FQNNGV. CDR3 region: CASSLSMGGAGNTEAFF. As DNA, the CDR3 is TGTGCCAGCAGCCTATCTATGGGGGGGGCCGGGAACACTGAAGCTTTCTTT.

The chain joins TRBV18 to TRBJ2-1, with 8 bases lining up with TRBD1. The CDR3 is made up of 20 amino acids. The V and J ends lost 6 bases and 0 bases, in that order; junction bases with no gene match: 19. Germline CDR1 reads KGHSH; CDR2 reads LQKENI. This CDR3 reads CASSGFPGQASRGSYNEQFF. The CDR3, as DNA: TGTGCCAGCTCCGGATTTCCGGGACAGGCGTCAAGGGGCTCCTACAATGAGCAGTTCTTC. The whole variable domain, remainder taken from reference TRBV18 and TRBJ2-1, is NAGVMQNPRHLVRRRGQEARLRCSPMKGHSHVYWYRQLPEEGLKFMVYLQKENIIDESGMPKERFSAEFPKEGPSILRIQQVVRGDSAAYFCASSGFPGQASRGSYNEQFFGPGTRLTVL.

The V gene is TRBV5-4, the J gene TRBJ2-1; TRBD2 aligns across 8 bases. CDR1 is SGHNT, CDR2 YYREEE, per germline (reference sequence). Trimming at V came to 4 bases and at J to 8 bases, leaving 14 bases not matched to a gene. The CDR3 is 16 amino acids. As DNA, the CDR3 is TGTGCCAGCAGCGGGGCGGGGACTAGTCCTTCCCATGAGCAGTTCTTC. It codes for CASSGAGTSPSHEQFF. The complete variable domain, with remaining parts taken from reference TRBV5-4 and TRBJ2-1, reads ETGVTQSPTHLIKTRGQQVTLRCSSQSGHNTVSWYQQALGQGPQFIFQYYREEENGRGNFPPRFSGLQFPNYSSELNVNALELDDSALYLCASSGAGTSPSHEQFFGPGTRLTVL.

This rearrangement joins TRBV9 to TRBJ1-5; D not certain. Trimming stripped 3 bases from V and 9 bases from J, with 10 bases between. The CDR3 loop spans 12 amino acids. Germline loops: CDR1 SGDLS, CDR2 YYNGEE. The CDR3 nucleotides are TGTGCCAGCAGCGGATCATTTGGGCCCCAGCATTTT. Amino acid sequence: CASSGSFGPQHF.

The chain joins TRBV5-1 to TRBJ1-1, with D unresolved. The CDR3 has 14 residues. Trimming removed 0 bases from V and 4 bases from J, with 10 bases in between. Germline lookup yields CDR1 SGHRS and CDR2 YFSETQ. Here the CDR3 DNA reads TGCGCCAGCAGCTTGGACAGCTTGGGCACTGAAGCTTTCTTT. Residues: CASSLDSLGTEAFF.

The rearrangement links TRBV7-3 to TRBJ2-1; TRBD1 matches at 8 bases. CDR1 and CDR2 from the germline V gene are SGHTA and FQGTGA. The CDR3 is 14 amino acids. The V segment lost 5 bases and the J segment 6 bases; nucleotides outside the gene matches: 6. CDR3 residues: CASSPSGTGNEQFF. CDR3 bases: TGTGCCAGCAGCCCCTCTGGGACAGGCAATGAGCAGTTCTTC.

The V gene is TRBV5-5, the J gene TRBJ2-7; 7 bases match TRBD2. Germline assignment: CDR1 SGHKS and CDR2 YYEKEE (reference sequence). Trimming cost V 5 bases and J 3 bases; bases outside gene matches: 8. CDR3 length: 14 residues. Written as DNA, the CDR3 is TGTGCCAGCAGTATGGGAGGGGCGGACTACGAGCAGTACGTC. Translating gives CASSMGGADYEQYV.

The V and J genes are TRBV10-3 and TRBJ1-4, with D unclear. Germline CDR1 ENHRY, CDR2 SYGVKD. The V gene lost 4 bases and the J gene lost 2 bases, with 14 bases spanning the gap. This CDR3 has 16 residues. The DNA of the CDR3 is TGTGCCATCAGTGCTGGCAGTTTAGCCACTAATGAAAAACTGTTTTTT. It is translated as CAISAGSLATNEKLFF.

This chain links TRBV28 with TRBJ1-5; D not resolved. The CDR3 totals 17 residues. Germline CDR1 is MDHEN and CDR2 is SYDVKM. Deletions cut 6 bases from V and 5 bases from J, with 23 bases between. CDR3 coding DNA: TGTGCCAGCAGCATTACCCCCGCCCGGGCCTGGGATCAGCCCCAGCATTTT. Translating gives CASSITPARAWDQPQHF.

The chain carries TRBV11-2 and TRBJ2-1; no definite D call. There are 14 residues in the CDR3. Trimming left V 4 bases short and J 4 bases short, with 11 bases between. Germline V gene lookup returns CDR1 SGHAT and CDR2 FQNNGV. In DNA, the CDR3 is TGTGCCAGCAGCTCAAACTGGCAGTACAATGAGCAGTTCTTC. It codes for CASSSNWQYNEQFF.

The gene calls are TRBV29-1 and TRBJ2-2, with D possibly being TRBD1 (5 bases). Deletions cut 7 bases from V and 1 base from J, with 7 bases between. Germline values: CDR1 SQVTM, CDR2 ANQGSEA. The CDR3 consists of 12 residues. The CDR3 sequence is CSAGQNTGELFF. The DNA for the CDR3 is TGCAGCGCCGGACAGAACACCGGGGAGCTGTTTTTT.

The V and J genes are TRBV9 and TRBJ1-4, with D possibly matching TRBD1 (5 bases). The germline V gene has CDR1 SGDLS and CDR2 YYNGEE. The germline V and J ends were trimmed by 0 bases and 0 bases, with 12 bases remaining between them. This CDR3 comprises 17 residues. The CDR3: CASSVGEGTATNEKLFF. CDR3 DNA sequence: TGTGCCAGCAGCGTAGGCGAGGGGACGGCAACTAATGAAAAACTGTTTTTT.

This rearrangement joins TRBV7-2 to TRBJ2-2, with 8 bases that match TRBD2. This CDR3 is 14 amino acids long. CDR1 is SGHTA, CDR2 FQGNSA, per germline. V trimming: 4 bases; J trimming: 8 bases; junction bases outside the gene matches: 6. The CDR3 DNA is TGTGCCAGCAGCTCTCCCGGGGGGGCGGGGGAGCTGTTTTTT. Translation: CASSSPGGAGELFF.

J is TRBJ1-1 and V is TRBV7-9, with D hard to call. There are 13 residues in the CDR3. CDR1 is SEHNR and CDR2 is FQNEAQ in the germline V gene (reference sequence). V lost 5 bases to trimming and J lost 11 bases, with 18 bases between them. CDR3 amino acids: CASSPTVTKFAFF. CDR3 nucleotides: TGTGCCAGCAGCCCAACAGTAACGAAGTTCGCTTTCTTT.

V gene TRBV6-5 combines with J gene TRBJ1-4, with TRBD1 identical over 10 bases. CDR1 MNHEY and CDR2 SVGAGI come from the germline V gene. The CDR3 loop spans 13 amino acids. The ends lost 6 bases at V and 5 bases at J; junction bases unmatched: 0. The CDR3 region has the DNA TGTGCCAGCAGGGGACAGGGGAATGAAAAACTGTTTTTT. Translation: CASRGQGNEKLFF.

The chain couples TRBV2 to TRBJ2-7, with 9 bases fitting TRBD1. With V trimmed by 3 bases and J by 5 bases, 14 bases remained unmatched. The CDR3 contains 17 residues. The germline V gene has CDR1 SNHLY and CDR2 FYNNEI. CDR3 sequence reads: CASSDVRRDREWDEQYV. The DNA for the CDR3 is TGTGCCAGCAGTGACGTACGGCGGGACAGGGAATGGGACGAGCAGTACGTC.

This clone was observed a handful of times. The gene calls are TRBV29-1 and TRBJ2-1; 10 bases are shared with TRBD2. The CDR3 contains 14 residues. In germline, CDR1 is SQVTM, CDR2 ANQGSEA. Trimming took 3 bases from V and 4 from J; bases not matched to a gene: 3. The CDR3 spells CSVDTSGMYNEQFF. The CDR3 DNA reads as TGCAGCGTTGATACTAGCGGGATGTACAATGAGCAGTTCTTC.

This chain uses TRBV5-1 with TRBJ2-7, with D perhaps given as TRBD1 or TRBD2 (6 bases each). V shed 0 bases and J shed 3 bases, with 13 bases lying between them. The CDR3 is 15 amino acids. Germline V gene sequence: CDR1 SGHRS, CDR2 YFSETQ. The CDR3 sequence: CASSLEGGAYYEQYF. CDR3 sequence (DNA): TGCGCCAGCAGCTTGGAGGGGGGCGCGTACTACGAGCAGTACTTC.

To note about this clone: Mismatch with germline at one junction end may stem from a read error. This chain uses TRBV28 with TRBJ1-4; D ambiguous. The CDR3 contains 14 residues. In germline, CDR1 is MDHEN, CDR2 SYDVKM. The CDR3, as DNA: TGTGCCAGCGCCCGAGGGAGGGCTAAAGAAAAACTGTTTTTT. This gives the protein CASARGRAKEKLFF.

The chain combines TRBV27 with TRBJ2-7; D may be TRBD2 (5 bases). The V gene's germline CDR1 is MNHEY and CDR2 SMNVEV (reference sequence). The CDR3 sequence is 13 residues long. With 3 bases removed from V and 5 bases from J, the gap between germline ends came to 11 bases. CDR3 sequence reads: CASSLRRWDEQYV. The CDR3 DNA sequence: TGTGCCAGCAGTTTGCGGAGGTGGGACGAGCAGTACGTC.

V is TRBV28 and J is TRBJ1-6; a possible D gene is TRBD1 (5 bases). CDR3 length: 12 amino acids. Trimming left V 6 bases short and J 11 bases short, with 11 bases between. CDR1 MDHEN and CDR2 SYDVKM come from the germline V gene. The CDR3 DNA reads TGTGCCAGCAGCCGAATAGGGGCACCCCTCCACTTT. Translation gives CASSRIGAPLHF.

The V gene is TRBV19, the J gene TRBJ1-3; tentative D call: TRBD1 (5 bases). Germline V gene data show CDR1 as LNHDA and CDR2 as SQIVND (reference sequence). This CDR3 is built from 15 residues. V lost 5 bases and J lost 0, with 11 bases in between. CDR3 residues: CASSASGFSGNTIYF. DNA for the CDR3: TGTGCCAGTAGTGCGTCAGGGTTCTCTGGAAACACCATATATTTT.

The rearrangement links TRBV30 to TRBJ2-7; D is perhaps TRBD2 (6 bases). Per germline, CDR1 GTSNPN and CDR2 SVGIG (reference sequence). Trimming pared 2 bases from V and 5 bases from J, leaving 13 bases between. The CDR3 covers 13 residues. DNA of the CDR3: TGTGCCTGGAGTCCTGGCGGGACCCACGAGCAGTACTTC. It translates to CAWSPGGTHEQYF. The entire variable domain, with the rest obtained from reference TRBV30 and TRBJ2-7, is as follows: SQTIHQWPATLVQPVGSPLSLECTVEGTSNPNLYWYRQAAGRGLQLLFYSVGIGQISSEVPQNLSASRPQDRQFILSSKKLLLSDSGFYLCAWSPGGTHEQYFGPGTRLTVT.

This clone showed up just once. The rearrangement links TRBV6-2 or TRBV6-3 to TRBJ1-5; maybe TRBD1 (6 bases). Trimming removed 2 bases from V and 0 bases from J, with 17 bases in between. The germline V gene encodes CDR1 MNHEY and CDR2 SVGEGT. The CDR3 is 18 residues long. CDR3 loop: CASSYPLGQILSNQPQHF. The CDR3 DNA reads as TGTGCCAGCAGTTACCCCCTCGGACAGATACTTAGCAATCAGCCCCAGCATTTT.

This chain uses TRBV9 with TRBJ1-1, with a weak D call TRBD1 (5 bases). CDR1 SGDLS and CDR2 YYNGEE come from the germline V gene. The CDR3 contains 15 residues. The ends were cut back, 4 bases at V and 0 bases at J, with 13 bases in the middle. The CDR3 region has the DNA TGTGCCAGCAGCCCTCAAGCGACAGTGAACACTGAAGCTTTCTTT. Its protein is CASSPQATVNTEAFF. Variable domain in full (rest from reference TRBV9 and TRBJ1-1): DSGVTQTPKHLITATGQRVTLRCSPRSGDLSVYWYQQSLDQGLQFLIQYYNGEERAKGNILERFSAQQFPDLHSELNLSSLELGDSALYFCASSPQATVNTEAFFGQGTRLTVV.

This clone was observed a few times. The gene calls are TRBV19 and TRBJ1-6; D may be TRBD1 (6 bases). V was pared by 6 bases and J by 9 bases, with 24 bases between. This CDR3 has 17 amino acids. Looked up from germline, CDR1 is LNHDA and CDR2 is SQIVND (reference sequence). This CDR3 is CASRPETGRGVGSPLHF. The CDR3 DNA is TGTGCCAGTAGACCCGAGACAGGCCGGGGGGTCGGTTCACCCCTCCACTTT.

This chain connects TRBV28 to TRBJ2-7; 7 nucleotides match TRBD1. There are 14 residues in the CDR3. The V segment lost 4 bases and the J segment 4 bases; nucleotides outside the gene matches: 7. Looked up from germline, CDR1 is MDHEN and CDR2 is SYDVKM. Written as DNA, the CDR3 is TGTGCCAGCAGTTCCCCCGACAGGGCGTACGAGCAGTACGTC. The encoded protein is CASSSPDRAYEQYV.

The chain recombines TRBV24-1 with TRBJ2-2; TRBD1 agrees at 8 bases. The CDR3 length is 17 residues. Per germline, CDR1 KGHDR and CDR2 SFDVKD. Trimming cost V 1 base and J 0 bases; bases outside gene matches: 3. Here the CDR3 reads CATSDFRTGPNTGELFF. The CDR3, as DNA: TGTGCCACCAGTGATTTCAGGACAGGGCCGAACACCGGGGAGCTGTTTTTT.

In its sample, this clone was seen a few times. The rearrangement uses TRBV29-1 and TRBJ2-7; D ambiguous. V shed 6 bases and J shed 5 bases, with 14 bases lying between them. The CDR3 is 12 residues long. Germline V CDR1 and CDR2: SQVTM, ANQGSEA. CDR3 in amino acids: CSVSPYLHEQYF. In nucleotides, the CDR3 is TGCAGCGTCTCTCCGTATCTCCACGAGCAGTACTTC.